A single sample is the source of the 12 T cell receptor beta chains below, sequenced in a study of immune cell composition in non-small cell lung cancer. Here immunoSEQ multiplex PCR was the method, and the copy in TCRdb shows in-frame clones only, minus some. The table shows more than 1,200 clones, with approximately 70% occurring only once. The sequenced sample was lung tumor tissue. Receptor source: a human donor with non-small cell lung cancer.

The sample holds a few counts of this clone. The chain links TRBV28 to TRBJ2-2; 7 bases map to TRBD1. V lost 2 bases and J lost 4; bases outside the gene matches: 4. CDR1 is MDHEN and CDR2 is SYDVKM in the germline V gene. The CDR3 spans 15 residues. In DNA, the CDR3 is TGTGCCAGCAGTTTAAGGGGGCGACCCACCGGGGAGCTGTTTTTT. As protein: CASSLRGRPTGELFF. Full variable domain (outside the CDR3, taken from reference TRBV28 and TRBJ2-2): DVKVTQSSRYLVKRTGEKVFLECVQDMDHENMFWYRQDPGLGLRLIYFSYDVKMKEKGDIPEGYSVSREKKERFSLILESASTNQTSMYLCASSLRGRPTGELFFGEGSRLTVL.

This sequence joins TRBV7-3 and TRBJ2-1, with TRBD2 matching 7 bases. V lost 4 bases to trimming and J lost 7 bases; unmatched junction nucleotides: 10. The CDR3 has 15 residues. Per the germline V gene, CDR1 is SGHTA and CDR2 is FQGTGA. The CDR3 spells CASSSNGGRKNEQFF. CDR3 bases: TGTGCCAGCAGCTCGAACGGGGGGAGAAAAAATGAGCAGTTCTTC.

This clone was seen a single time. The genes are TRBV7-2 and TRBJ1-2, with 9 bases identical to TRBD1. CDR3 length equals 17 residues. The germline V gene has CDR1 SGHTA and CDR2 FQGNSA. After removal of 2 bases from V and 4 bases from J, the junction contained 11 bases not matched to a gene. The CDR3 reads CASSLLPQGARVYGYTF. The DNA for the CDR3 is TGTGCCAGCAGCTTATTACCACAGGGGGCGCGGGTCTATGGCTACACCTTC.

J is TRBJ2-3 and V is TRBV6-6; D might be TRBD1 (6 bases). The ends were cut back, 2 bases at V and 3 bases at J, with 6 bases in the middle. Germline CDR1 MNHNY, CDR2 SVGAGI (reference sequence). The CDR3 runs 13 residues. The CDR3 region is CASSYQGTDTQYF. CDR3 nucleotides: TGTGCCAGCAGTTACCAGGGGACAGATACGCAGTATTTT.

The CDR3 reads CASSLAHLAPEETQYF. The DNA for the CDR3 is TGCGCCAGCAGCTTGGCCCATCTAGCGCCTGAAGAGACCCAGTACTTC. The J gene is TRBJ2-5, the V gene TRBV5-1; perhaps TRBD2 as D (6 bases). The CDR3 extends over 16 amino acids. Germline CDR1 and CDR2: SGHRS and YFSETQ. Trimming shortened V by 0 bases and J by 3 bases, and 15 bases separated the two germline ends.

The CDR3 region is CASSQNLASGELFF. The CDR3 DNA reads as TGCGCCAGCAGCCAGAACCTAGCATCCGGGGAGCTGTTTTTT. The J gene is TRBJ2-2, the V gene TRBV4-1, with a possible D match to TRBD2 (5 bases). The germline gives CDR1 MGHRA, CDR2 YSYEKL. The germline V and J ends were trimmed by 3 bases and 6 bases, with 11 bases remaining between them. The CDR3 totals 14 residues.

The rearrangement uses TRBV4-3 and TRBJ1-2; D gene unclear. The CDR3 sequence is 15 residues long. Trimming took off 0 bases at V and 0 bases at J, with 8 bases between the two ends. CDR1 LGHNA and CDR2 YSLEER come from the germline V gene. The CDR3 protein is CASSQEHATNYGYTF. CDR3 sequence (DNA): TGCGCCAGCAGCCAAGAGCACGCGACTAACTATGGCTACACCTTC.

This clone was detected a few times. V usage is TRBV7-1 and J usage is TRBJ2-7; 8 nucleotides agree with TRBD2. TRBV7-1 carries the ORF label, with uncertain function. Trimming at V came to 5 bases and at J to 0 bases, leaving 9 bases not matched to a gene. The CDR3 is 16 amino acids. CDR3 sequence (DNA): TGTGCCAGCAGCCCCCCTAGCGGGCGCTACTCCTACGAGCAGTACTTC. It is translated as CASSPPSGRYSYEQYF.

The V gene is TRBV6-5, the J gene TRBJ1-2; 7 bases agree with TRBD1. CDR3 size: 14 residues. Germline lookup yields CDR1 MNHEY and CDR2 SVGAGI. Trimming at V came to 0 bases and at J to 6 bases, leaving 4 bases not matched to a gene. In nucleotides, the CDR3 is TGTGCCAGCAGTTACTCAAGGCAGGGGGATGGCTACACCTTC. Translating gives CASSYSRQGDGYTF.

In this sample, this clone turned up a few times. The rearrangement links TRBV7-8 to TRBJ1-1; 10 bases align to TRBD1. The V segment lost 0 bases and the J segment 11 bases; nucleotides outside the gene matches: 9. The CDR3 length is 15 residues. Germline loops: CDR1 SGHVS, CDR2 FQNEAQ. The CDR3, as DNA: TGTGCCAGCAGCTTAGCCCCCGGGACAGGGGCAGGGGCTTTCTTT. It codes for CASSLAPGTGAGAFF.

The V call is TRBV7-8, the J call TRBJ2-7; D not certain. V lost 5 bases and J lost 2, with 7 bases in between. Germline lookup yields CDR1 SGHVS and CDR2 FQNEAQ. This CDR3 has 12 residues. The CDR3 spells CASSLSTYEQYF. In DNA, the CDR3 is TGTGCCAGCAGCCTATCAACCTACGAGCAGTACTTC.

The V call is TRBV30, the J call TRBJ2-1, with 9 positions matching TRBD2. After removal of 7 bases from V and 4 bases from J, the junction contained 17 bases not matched to a gene. Germline CDR1 reads GTSNPN; CDR2 reads SVGIG (reference sequence). The CDR3 totals 17 residues. The CDR3 spells CASNFFSGTSLYNEQFF. For the CDR3, the DNA is TGTGCCTCGAACTTTTTTAGTGGGACTAGCCTTTACAATGAGCAGTTCTTC.